The 26 T cell receptor beta chains listed next were all sequenced from one sample in a study of T cell changes during pregnancy in multiple sclerosis. Profiled with immunoSEQ multiplex PCR; TCRdb holds only in-frame clones, not every one. The sample includes about 59,000 clones, about 95% of them seen just once. Sequencing used CD8+ T cells from peripheral blood mononuclear cells, obtained after pregnancy. The receptors were sampled from a female donor with multiple sclerosis, enrolled in a pregnancy study.

This clone was recorded once. This chain links TRBV7-9 with TRBJ1-4, with a possible D match to TRBD1 (5 bases). V lost 5 bases and J 0 bases, leaving 13 bases between the germline ends. The CDR3 is 16 amino acids. The germline CDR1 and CDR2 sequences are SEHNR and FQNEAQ (reference sequence). The CDR3 DNA follows: TGTGCCAGCAGCCCCGGGACTAAAACAACTAATGAAAAACTGTTTTTT. Its protein product is CASSPGTKTTNEKLFF.

The V call is TRBV19, the J call TRBJ1-4; TRBD1 agrees at 10 bases. The germline CDR1 and CDR2 sequences are LNHDA and SQIVND (reference sequence). The CDR3 spans 17 residues. The J segment lost 8 bases and the V segment lost 6 bases, leaving 15 bases of the junction unmatched. CDR3 coding DNA: TGTGCCAGTAGGGCGAGAGACAGGGGGCATGGAGGGGAAAAACTGTTTTTT. Protein: CASRARDRGHGGEKLFF.

V usage is TRBV27 and J usage is TRBJ1-5; no clear D gene. There are 13 residues in the CDR3. Germline CDR1 and CDR2: MNHEY and SMNVEV (reference sequence). The V end was cut by 5 bases, the J end by 3 bases, with 8 bases between. CDR3 protein: CASSPINNQPQHF. CDR3 nucleotide sequence: TGTGCCAGCAGTCCTATCAACAATCAGCCCCAGCATTTT.

The chain is built from TRBV7-9 and TRBJ1-1; perhaps TRBD1 as D (5 bases). Germline loops: CDR1 SEHNR, CDR2 FQNEAQ (reference sequence). The CDR3 is 15 residues long. V was clipped by 2 bases and J by 4 bases, with 14 bases between them. Written as DNA, the CDR3 is TGTGCCAGCAGCTTAATGGGGGGAGCCGTCACTGAAGCTTTCTTT. This sequence encodes CASSLMGGAVTEAFF.

The genes are TRBV19 and TRBJ2-1, with D possibly TRBD1 on 7 matching bases. Germline values: CDR1 LNHDA, CDR2 SQIVND (reference sequence). The CDR3 runs to 16 residues. Trimming took 6 bases from V and 8 from J, leaving 23 bases between them. CDR3 nucleotide sequence: TGTGCCAGTAGCGCAAACAGGGGAGGCCTTGTTGATGAGCAGTTCTTC. Encoded protein: CASSANRGGLVDEQFF.

The chain couples TRBV5-1 to TRBJ2-5, with D possibly TRBD2 on 6 matching bases. The V end was cut by 4 bases, the J end by 2 bases, with 15 bases between. The CDR3 has 15 residues. Germline V gene lookup returns CDR1 SGHRS and CDR2 YFSETQ. The CDR3 sequence: CASSPHPGEQETQYF. The CDR3 DNA reads as TGCGCCAGCAGCCCCCACCCGGGGGAACAAGAGACCCAGTACTTC.

The chain combines TRBV27 with TRBJ2-1; a weak D match, TRBD2 (5 bases). Germline V lookup: CDR1 MNHEY, CDR2 SMNVEV (reference sequence). The CDR3 spans 17 residues. Trimming took off 0 bases at V and 8 bases at J, with 20 bases between the two ends. The CDR3: CASSLSLPGSPFHEQFF. DNA of the CDR3: TGTGCCAGCAGTTTATCGCTTCCGGGAAGTCCTTTCCATGAGCAGTTCTTC.

The chain uses TRBV7-8 and TRBJ1-1; the match to TRBD1 covers 9 bases. Losses at the gene ends were 5 bases for V and 1 base for J; bases not matched to a gene: 5. This CDR3 is 15 amino acids long. Germline CDR1 SGHVS, CDR2 FQNEAQ. The CDR3 DNA reads as TGTGCCAGCAGCAAAATGGGACAGGGGAACACTGAAGCTTTCTTT. Protein product: CASSKMGQGNTEAFF.

The chain combines TRBV2 with TRBJ2-7; 7 bases are shared with TRBD2. Trimming took 6 bases from V and 2 from J; bases not matched to a gene: 13. Germline CDR1 and CDR2: SNHLY and FYNNEI. The CDR3 covers 16 residues. The CDR3 protein is CASSEIGGRAPYEQYF. The CDR3 DNA is TGTGCCAGCAGCGAAATTGGCGGGAGAGCCCCCTACGAGCAGTACTTC.

This sequence joins TRBV7-2 and TRBJ2-3, with 10 bases matching TRBD2. Trimming at V came to 6 bases and at J to 4 bases, leaving 7 bases not matched to a gene. Germline CDR1 and CDR2: SGHTA and FQGNSA. This CDR3 is built from 15 residues. CDR3 in amino acids: CASRPGLAMPDTQYF. The DNA for the CDR3 is TGTGCCAGCAGACCGGGACTAGCGATGCCAGATACGCAGTATTTT.

Only a few counts were recorded for this clone. CDR3 amino acids: CASKGVFTEAFF. CDR3 DNA sequence: TGTGCCAGTAAAGGAGTATTCACTGAAGCTTTCTTT. This chain connects TRBV19 to TRBJ1-1; D remains unclear. CDR1 is LNHDA, CDR2 SQIVND, per germline (reference sequence). CDR3 length: 12 amino acids. With 7 bases removed from V and 4 bases from J, the gap between germline ends came to 10 bases.

This chain uses TRBV5-4 with TRBJ1-2, with D hard to call. The germline CDR1 and CDR2 sequences are SGHNT and YYREEE (reference sequence). The CDR3 contains 13 residues. The ends were cut back, 5 bases at V and 2 bases at J, with 10 bases in the middle. The CDR3 protein is CASREGVNYGYTF. The CDR3 DNA follows: TGTGCCAGCAGAGAGGGCGTGAACTATGGCTACACCTTC.

The V and J genes are TRBV21-1 and TRBJ2-7; the D segment call TRBD1 is taken from the table without a DNA check. TRBV21-1 is reported as a pseudogene. The CDR3 totals 13 residues. CDR3 nucleotides: TGTGCCAACCGAGGGGGCTGGTCCTACGAGCAGTACTTC. Translated, it gives CANRGGWSYEQYF.

The rearrangement uses TRBV5-8 and TRBJ1-2; 8 bases are shared with TRBD1. This CDR3 is 15 amino acids long. Looked up from germline, CDR1 is SGHTS and CDR2 is YDEGEE. J lost 4 bases, V lost 4 bases, and 9 bases had no gene match. DNA of the CDR3: TGTGCCAGCAGCGGATGGGACAGGTCGTCCTATGGCTACACCTTC. Encoded protein: CASSGWDRSSYGYTF.

The CDR3 DNA is TGTGCCAGCAGCACAGGGGCCTTGGGCACTGAAGCTTTCTTT. Translating gives CASSTGALGTEAFF. V and J are TRBV28 and TRBJ1-1; 7 bases are a match to TRBD1. Trimming took 6 bases from V and 4 from J; bases not matched to a gene: 8. Germline V CDR1 and CDR2: MDHEN, SYDVKM. There are 14 residues in the CDR3.

The chain employs TRBV7-9 and TRBJ2-1, with D uncertain. Germline CDR1 and CDR2: SEHNR and FQNEAQ (reference sequence). CDR3 length: 11 amino acids. The V end lost 6 bases, the J end lost 3 bases, and 3 bases lay between the germline ends. The CDR3 loop reads CASRLYNEQFF. CDR3 DNA sequence: TGTGCCAGCAGACTCTACAATGAGCAGTTCTTC.

The rearrangement uses TRBV28 and TRBJ2-7; 7 bases are shared with TRBD2. This CDR3 spans 13 amino acids. The V gene's germline CDR1 is MDHEN and CDR2 SYDVKM. V trimming: 8 bases; J trimming: 3 bases; junction bases outside the gene matches: 7. CDR3 nucleotides: TGTGCCAGCGGGTTGGGGGACTACTACGAGCAGTACTTC. It translates to CASGLGDYYEQYF.

This chain uses TRBV27 with TRBJ2-5; D remains ambiguous. CDR1 and CDR2 from the germline V gene are MNHEY and SMNVEV (reference sequence). V lost 5 bases and J lost 4, with 14 bases in between. The CDR3 runs to 14 residues. The CDR3 here is CASSLRLGRETQYF. CDR3 bases: TGTGCCAGCAGTCTAAGGCTAGGTCGAGAGACCCAGTACTTC.

The rearrangement joins TRBV13 to TRBJ1-2; D possibly corresponds to TRBD1 (5 bases). Germline lookup yields CDR1 PRHDT and CDR2 FYEKMQ (reference sequence). The CDR3 runs to 11 residues. The germline V and J ends were trimmed by 8 bases and 8 bases, with 12 bases remaining between them. The DNA of the CDR3 is TGTGCCAGCGGCGGGGGAGAGGGCTACACCTTC. Its translation is CASGGGEGYTF.

This clone was detected only a few times. J is TRBJ2-2 and V is TRBV6-4; maybe TRBD2 (7 bases). The CDR3 contains 14 residues. Deletions cut 5 bases from V and 5 bases from J, with 12 bases between. CDR1 and CDR2 (germline): MRHNA, SNTAGT. CDR3 DNA: TGTGCCAGCAGTAGGGGGGGCGCAACCGGGGAGCTGTTTTTT. Its translation is CASSRGGATGELFF.

The chain carries TRBV28 and TRBJ2-7; 7 bases match TRBD2. V shed 7 bases, J shed 3 bases, and the junction held 6 bases outside the gene matches. This CDR3 comprises 13 residues. Germline CDR1 reads MDHEN; CDR2 reads SYDVKM. The CDR3 bases are TGTGCCAGCATCCCCGGGACTAACTACGAGCAGTACTTC. It specifies CASIPGTNYEQYF.

The chain couples TRBV10-3 to TRBJ2-7, with 10 bases lining up with TRBD2. The CDR3 totals 14 residues. CDR1 and CDR2 (germline): ENHRY, SYGVKD. J lost 4 bases, V lost 11 bases, and 11 bases had no gene match. The CDR3 DNA follows: TGTGCCGCCGGGGTTGCTAGCGGGAGTTACGAGCAGTACTTC. Translated: CAAGVASGSYEQYF.

This clone was observed a single time. This chain links TRBV5-1 with TRBJ1-2; 8 nucleotides align to TRBD1. Germline V gene data show CDR1 as SGHRS and CDR2 as YFSETQ. The CDR3 spans 13 residues. The J segment lost 8 bases and the V segment lost 4 bases, leaving 7 bases of the junction unmatched. CDR3 nucleotide sequence: TGCGCCAGCAGCGGGGCGACAGGGGACGGCTACACCTTC. Translated, it gives CASSGATGDGYTF.

The CDR3 DNA follows: TGTGCCAGCAGTGGACTTAGTGAAGCCGTAGTGACCCAGTACTTC. Amino acids: CASSGLSEAVVTQYF. The rearrangement joins TRBV2 to TRBJ2-5, with D unresolved. This CDR3 region has 15 residues. Germline V CDR1 and CDR2: SNHLY, FYNNEI. Trimming stripped 4 bases from V and 7 bases from J, with 19 bases between. Full variable domain (rest looked up from reference TRBV2 and TRBJ2-5): EPEVTQTPSHQVTQMGQEVILRCVPISNHLYFYWYRQILGQKVEFLVSFYNNEISEKSEIFDDQFSVERPDGSNFTLKIRSTKLEDSAMYFCASSGLSEAVVTQYFGPGTRLLVL.

This sequence joins TRBV12-5 and TRBJ1-2, with a tentative D call TRBD1 (6 bases). Per the germline V gene, CDR1 is LGHNT and CDR2 is FRNRAP. V was cut by 1 base and J by 3 bases, with 15 bases left in between. The CDR3 has 16 amino acids. The CDR3 sequence is CASGLDTGRAHYGYTF. The CDR3 DNA reads as TGTGCTAGTGGTTTGGATACAGGGAGGGCCCACTATGGCTACACCTTC. Together with reference TRBV12-5 and TRBJ1-2, the CDR3 gives the full variable domain: DARVTQTPRHKVTEMGQEVTMRCQPILGHNTVFWYRQTMMQGLELLAYFRNRAPLDDSGMPKDRFSAEMPDATLATLKIQPSEPRDSAVYFCASGLDTGRAHYGYTFGSGTRLTVV.

The chain uses TRBV6-4 and TRBJ2-1; the D gene is possibly TRBD2 (5 bases). This CDR3 contains 17 residues. CDR1 and CDR2 from the germline V gene are MRHNA and SNTAGT. Trimming took off 1 base at V and 4 bases at J, with 17 bases between the two ends. The CDR3 reads CASSDYPWGAVYNEQFF. The CDR3 DNA follows: TGTGCCAGCAGTGACTACCCCTGGGGAGCGGTTTACAATGAGCAGTTCTTC.